This T cell receptor beta chain was retrieved from a study of cytomegalovirus exposure and HLA in healthy donors. Study findings and constraints: Highest at DRB1 and lowest at HLA-C, TCR association rates differed among HLA loci in a later analysis. The likely origin of a cluster of highly shared sequence variants was a sequencing artifact.

The PCR used 60 Vbeta and 13 Jbeta primers. The method was immunoSEQ multiplex PCR; TCRdb's version includes in-frame clones alone and lacks a portion of them. The repertoire consists of fewer than 200,000 clones, with about 80% occurring once and the leading ten covering 2% to 2.5%. For this clone: No antigen is known for it.

The V and J ends lost 4 bases and 6 bases respectively, with 13 bases between them. CDR1 and CDR2 (germline): MNHEY, SVGAGI. This CDR3 spans 14 amino acids. The origin of this receptor is a woman aged 25-40 years in good health and CMV-seronegative. The sequenced sample was PBMCs. The chain recombines TRBV6-5 with TRBJ2-1, with TRBD1 as a possible D gene (6 bases). The CDR3 region is CASSFAIGGNEQFF. CDR3 bases: TGTGCCAGCAGTTTCGCGATAGGGGGCAATGAGCAGTTCTTC.